The next 6 T cell receptor beta chains were all read from a single sample in a study of blood T cells in healthy people across ages. A second PCR, run for roughly 7 to 11 cycles, used a sample-barcoded 5' primer plus a J-beta primer mix. From the 5' RACE reads, TCRdb called clonotypes with MiXCR, one entry per CDR3 protein. The repertoire holds about 1.5 million distinct CDR3 sequences, under 55% seen once, with more than 4% in the top ten. Sequenced sample: blood. The receptors were gathered from a young woman in good health.

This clonotype appeared a few times. The V call is TRBV20-1, the J call TRBJ2-4; TRBD2 agrees at 7 bases. CDR1 DFQATT and CDR2 SNEGSKA come from the germline V gene (reference sequence). Germline trimming cut 4 bases from V and 0 bases from J; bases unmatched to any gene: 3. This CDR3 spans 14 amino acids. The CDR3 region is CSATSGSAKNIQYF. Here the CDR3 DNA reads TGCAGTGCTACTAGCGGATCAGCCAAAAACATTCAGTACTTC.

The J gene is TRBJ2-5, the V gene TRBV3-1, with 9 nucleotides matching TRBD2. The CDR3 runs to 18 residues. V shed 4 bases, J shed 11 bases, and the junction held 23 bases outside the gene matches. Germline CDR1 LGHDT, CDR2 YNNKEL (reference sequence). The CDR3 DNA reads as TGTGCCAGCAGCCCGGGAGGTAGCGGGAGAGCTCTGTCGCATGAGCAGTACTTC. Translated: CASSPGGSGRALSHEQYF.

The table lists this clonotype with many counts. The chain joins TRBV29-1 to TRBJ1-2; a weak D match, TRBD1 (6 bases). V lost 6 bases to trimming and J lost 4 bases, with 18 bases between them. The germline V gene has CDR1 SQVTM and CDR2 ANQGSEA. The length of the CDR3 is 14 residues. The CDR3 nucleotides are TGCAGCGTGGCCGGGGGCCAATCTGTCTATGGCTACACCTTC. Protein: CSVAGGQSVYGYTF.

There are a few counts of this clonotype. V gene TRBV18 combines with J gene TRBJ1-2, with D possibly matching TRBD1 (5 bases). The germline CDR1 and CDR2 sequences are KGHSH and LQKENI. The CDR3 is made up of 16 amino acids. Trimming shortened V by 3 bases and J by 4 bases, and 18 bases separated the two germline ends. Written as DNA, the CDR3 is TGTGCCAGCTCACCCGATGGCGGGCAGGGCAGCTATGGCTACACCTTC. It specifies CASSPDGGQGSYGYTF.

The J gene is TRBJ2-1, the V gene TRBV20-1; D possibly corresponds to TRBD2 (5 bases). Trimming took off 1 base at V and 7 bases at J, with 11 bases between the two ends. Germline lookup yields CDR1 DFQATT and CDR2 SNEGSKA (reference sequence). The CDR3 length is 13 residues. CDR3 in DNA: TGCAGTGCTAGAGGTCCGGGAAGGAATGAGCAGTTCTTC. Amino acids: CSARGPGRNEQFF.

The sample holds a few counts of this clonotype. This sequence joins TRBV7-8 and TRBJ2-5; 8 nucleotides agree with TRBD1. TRBJ2-7 explains the end of the DNA better; the J call may be wrong. The CDR3 runs 15 residues. CDR1 and CDR2 from the germline V gene are SGHVS and FQNEAQ. The CDR3 loop is CASSLDGQGFNEQYF. CDR3 DNA: TGTGCCAGCAGCCTCGACGGACAGGGTTTCAACGAGCAGTACTTC.